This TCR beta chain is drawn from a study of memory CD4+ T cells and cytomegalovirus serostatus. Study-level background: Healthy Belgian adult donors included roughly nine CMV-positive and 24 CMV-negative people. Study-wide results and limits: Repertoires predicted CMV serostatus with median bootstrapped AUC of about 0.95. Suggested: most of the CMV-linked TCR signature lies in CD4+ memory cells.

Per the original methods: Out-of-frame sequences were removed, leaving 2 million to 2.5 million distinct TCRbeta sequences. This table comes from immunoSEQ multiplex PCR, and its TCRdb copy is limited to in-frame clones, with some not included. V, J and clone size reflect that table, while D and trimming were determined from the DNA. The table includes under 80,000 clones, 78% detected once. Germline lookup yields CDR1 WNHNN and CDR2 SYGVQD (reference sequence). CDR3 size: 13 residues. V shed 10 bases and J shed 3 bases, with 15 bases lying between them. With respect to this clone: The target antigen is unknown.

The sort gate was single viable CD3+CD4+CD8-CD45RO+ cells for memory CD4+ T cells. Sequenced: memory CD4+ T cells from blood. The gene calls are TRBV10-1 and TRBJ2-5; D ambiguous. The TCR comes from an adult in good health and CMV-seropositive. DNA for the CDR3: TGCGCCACCCAGTCGTCCCTGGAAGAGACCCAGTACTTC. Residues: CATQSSLEETQYF.